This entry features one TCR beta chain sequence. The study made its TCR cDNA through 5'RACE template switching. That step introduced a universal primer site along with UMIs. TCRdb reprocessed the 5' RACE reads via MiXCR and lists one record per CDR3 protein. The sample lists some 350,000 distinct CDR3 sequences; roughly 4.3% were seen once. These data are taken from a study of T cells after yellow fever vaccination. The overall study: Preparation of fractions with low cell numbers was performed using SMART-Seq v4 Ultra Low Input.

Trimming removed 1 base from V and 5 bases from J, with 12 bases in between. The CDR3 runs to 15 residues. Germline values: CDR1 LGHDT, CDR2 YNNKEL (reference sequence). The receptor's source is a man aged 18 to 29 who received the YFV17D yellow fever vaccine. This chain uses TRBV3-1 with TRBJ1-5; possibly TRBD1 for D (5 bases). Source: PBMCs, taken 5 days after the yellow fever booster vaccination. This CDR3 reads CASSQAGGVYQPQHF. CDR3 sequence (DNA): TGTGCCAGCAGCCAAGCTGGGGGAGTCTATCAGCCCCAGCATTTT. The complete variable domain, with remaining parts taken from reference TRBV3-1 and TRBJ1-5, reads DTAVSQTPKYLVTQMGNDKSIKCEQNLGHDTMYWYKQDSKKFLKIMFSYNNKELIINETVPNRFSPKSPDKAHLNLHINSLELGDSAVYFCASSQAGGVYQPQHFGDGTRLSIL.